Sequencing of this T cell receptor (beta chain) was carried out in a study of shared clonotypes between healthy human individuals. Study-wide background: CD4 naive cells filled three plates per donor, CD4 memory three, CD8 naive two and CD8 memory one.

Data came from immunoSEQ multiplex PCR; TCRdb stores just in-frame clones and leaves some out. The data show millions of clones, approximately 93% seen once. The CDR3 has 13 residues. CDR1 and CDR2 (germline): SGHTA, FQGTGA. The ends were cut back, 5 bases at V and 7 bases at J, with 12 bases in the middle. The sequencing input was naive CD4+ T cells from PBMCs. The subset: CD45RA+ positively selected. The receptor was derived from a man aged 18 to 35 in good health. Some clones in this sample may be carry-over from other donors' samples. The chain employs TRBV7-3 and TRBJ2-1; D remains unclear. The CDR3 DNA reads TGTGCCAGCAGCCGGCACCGTGATAATGAGCAGTTCTTC. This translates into CASSRHRDNEQFF.